What follows is one T cell receptor (beta chain) and its context. The CDR3 is 16 residues long. Germline V gene sequence: CDR1 ENHRY, CDR2 SYGVKD. Trimming left V 0 bases short and J 2 bases short, with 13 bases between. This entry comes from a study of CD8 T cells in Susac syndrome. RNA, at about 0.45 to 1 ug, was reverse transcribed with random hexamers. TCRdb re-analysed the immunoSEQ multiplex PCR reads in MiXCR, keeping a single row per CDR3 protein. The sample holds some 150,000 distinct CDR3 sequences, approximately 94% seen once. The source of this sequence is a human donor in good health. The sample taken for sequencing was CD4+ T cells from PBMCs. The rearrangement links TRBV10-3 to TRBJ2-5; a weak D match, TRBD1 (6 bases). This chain's CDR3 is CAISESGQFYQETQYF. CDR3 coding DNA: TGTGCCATCAGTGAGTCCGGACAGTTTTATCAAGAGACCCAGTACTTC.